The entry below gives a single TCR beta chain sequence along with its context. The CDR3 is 16 amino acids. Per germline, CDR1 SGHNT and CDR2 YYREEE (reference sequence). The ends were cut back, 1 base at V and 1 base at J, with 11 bases in the middle. This sample stems from a study of blood T cell repertoires in COVID-19. Assay: immunoSEQ multiplex PCR; the TCRdb copy retains only in-frame clones and omits some. The sample holds roughly 180,000 clones; about four fifths are singletons and the top ten take around 8%. The V call is TRBV5-4, the J call TRBJ2-2; D is possibly TRBD2 (6 bases). The receptor comes from an older woman with COVID-19, enrolled during active disease. Sequencing input: peripheral blood. This CDR3 reads CASSLNGGENTGELFF. CDR3 nucleotides: TGTGCCAGCAGCTTGAATGGCGGGGAGAACACCGGGGAGCTGTTTTTT.